A selection of T cell receptor beta chains follows, all from one sample in a study of identical twins. Each CDR3 protein gets one entry after TCRdb re-called the 5' RACE reads with MiXCR. Among some 1,700,000 distinct CDR3 sequences listed, roughly a third were seen once. Sequenced input: cord blood. All receptors derive from a newborn girl in good health. The CDR3 runs from the conserved cysteine through the conserved F or W. A D gene is named only where the DNA matches it firmly. Clone size is given for some rows only: seen once, a few or many times, or a class if the clone is expanded.

V	J	D	size	CDR3	DNA
TRBV2	TRBJ2-1	TRBD2	-	CASKTSGPFNEQFF	TGTGCCAGCAAAACTAGCGGGCCGTTCAATGAGCAGTTCTTC
TRBV10-3	TRBJ2-5	-	few	CAIGAHQETQYF	TGTGCCATCGGGGCCCACCAAGAGACCCAGTACTTC
TRBV21-1	TRBJ2-7	-	-	CASSKSRQGANEQYF	TGTGCCAGCAGCAAATCCCGACAGGGGGCCAACGAGCAGTACTTC
TRBV9	TRBJ1-4	-	-	CASSVRRSEDEKLFF	TGTGCCAGCAGCGTACGGAGATCCGAAGATGAAAAACTGTTTTTT
TRBV3-1	TRBJ2-5	-	-	CASSQELVKTQYF	TGTGCCAGCAGCCAAGAGCTGGTGAAGACCCAGTACTTC
TRBV28	TRBJ1-2	-	few	CASSENRGYTF	TGTGCCAGCAGCGAGAACCGTGGCTACACCTTC
TRBV25-1	TRBJ2-7	-	-	CASSEYGAGASYEQYF	TGTGCCAGCAGTGAATATGGGGCAGGGGCTTCCTACGAGCAGTACTTC
TRBV28	TRBJ1-5	-	-	CASSLVGVQPQHF	TGTGCCAGCAGTTTAGTAGGGGTTCAGCCCCAGCATTTT
TRBV18	TRBJ2-1	TRBD2	-	CASSTGGTKGGNEQFF	TGTGCCAGCTCAACGGGGGGGACCAAGGGAGGAAATGAGCAGTTCTTC
TRBV7-2	TRBJ2-5	-	few	CASSLGLLGVQETQYF	TGTGCCAGCAGCTTAGGTCTACTGGGTGTCCAAGAGACCCAGTACTTC
TRBV20-1	TRBJ2-3	-	-	CSATASFGDTQYF	TGCAGTGCCACTGCTAGCTTTGGAGATACGCAGTATTTT
TRBV7-2	TRBJ2-1	TRBD1	-	CASSRRGSDNEQFF	TGTGCCAGCAGCCGCAGGGGGTCCGACAATGAGCAGTTCTTC
TRBV5-1	TRBJ2-3	TRBD2	few	CASSLGTSGFSTDTQYF	TGCGCCAGCAGCCTGGGGACTAGCGGGTTCAGCACAGATACGCAGTATTTT
TRBV12-3/TRBV12-4	TRBJ2-3	-	-	CASSPTTVRVDVQYF	TGTGCCAGCAGTCCCACGACCGTGAGAGTAGATGTGCAGTATTTT
TRBV4-1	TRBJ1-2	-	few	CASSQLTEVGYTF	TGCGCCAGCAGCCAGTTGACAGAGGTTGGCTACACCTTC